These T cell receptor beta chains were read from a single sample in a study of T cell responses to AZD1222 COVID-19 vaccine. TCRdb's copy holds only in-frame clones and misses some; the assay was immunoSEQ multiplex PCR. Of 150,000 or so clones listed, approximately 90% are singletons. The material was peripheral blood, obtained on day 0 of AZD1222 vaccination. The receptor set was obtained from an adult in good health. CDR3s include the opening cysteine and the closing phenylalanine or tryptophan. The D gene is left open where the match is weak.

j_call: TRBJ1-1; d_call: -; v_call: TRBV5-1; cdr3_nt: TGCGCCAGCAGCCCCCACCCAGGGAACACTGAAGCTTTCTTT; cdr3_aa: CASSPHPGNTEAFF
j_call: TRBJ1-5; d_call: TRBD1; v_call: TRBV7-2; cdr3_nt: TGTGCCAGCAGCTTGACAGGGGGCCCATTTCAGCCCCAGCATTTT; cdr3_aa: CASSLTGGPFQPQHF
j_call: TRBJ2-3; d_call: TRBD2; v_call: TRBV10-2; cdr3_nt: TGCGCCAGCAGAGAAAGCGGGAGTCGGAGCACAGATACGCAGTATTTT; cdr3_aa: CASRESGSRSTDTQYF
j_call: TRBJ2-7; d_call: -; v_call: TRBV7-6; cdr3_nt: TGTGCCAGCAGCCTCCGTGGGGGGCAGGACTACGAGCAGTACTTC; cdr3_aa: CASSLRGGQDYEQYF
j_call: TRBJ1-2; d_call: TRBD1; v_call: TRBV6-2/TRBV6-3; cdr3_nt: TGTGCCAGCAGCCCTCGTGCACTTGATGGACAGGACATCCTATGGTATGGCTACACCTTC; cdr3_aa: CASSPRALDGQDILWYGYTF
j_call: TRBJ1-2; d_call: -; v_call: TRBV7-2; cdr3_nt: TGTGCCAGCAGCTTAGCCCGGGGGGTGAGTAACTATGGCTACACCTTC; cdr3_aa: CASSLARGVSNYGYTF
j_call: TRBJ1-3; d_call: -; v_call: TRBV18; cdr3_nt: TGTGCCAGCTCACCACGGCTGGGACTGATCTCTGGAAACACCATATATTTT; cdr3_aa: CASSPRLGLISGNTIYF
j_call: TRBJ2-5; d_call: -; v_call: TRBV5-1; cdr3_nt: TGCGCCAGCAGCTTGGGGGATCTGGAAGAGACCCAGTACTTC; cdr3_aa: CASSLGDLEETQYF
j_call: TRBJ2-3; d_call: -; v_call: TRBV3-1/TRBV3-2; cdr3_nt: TGTGCCAGCAGCCAGGGGAAAGATACGCAGTATTTT; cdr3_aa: CASSQGKDTQYF
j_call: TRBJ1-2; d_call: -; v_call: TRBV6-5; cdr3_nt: TGTGCCAGCAGTTGGGGATCCGGGCAAGGCTACACCTTC; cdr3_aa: CASSWGSGQGYTF
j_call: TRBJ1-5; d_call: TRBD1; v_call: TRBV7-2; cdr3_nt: TGTGCCAGCAGCTCCTGGGACAGGGGTAATCAGCCCCAGCATTTT; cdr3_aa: CASSSWDRGNQPQHF
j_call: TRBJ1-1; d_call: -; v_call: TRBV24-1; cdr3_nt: TGTGCCACCAGTGATTTGTTACGGGGTGATGAAGCTTTCTTT; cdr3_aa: CATSDLLRGDEAFF
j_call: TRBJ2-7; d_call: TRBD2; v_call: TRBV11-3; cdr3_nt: TGTGCCAGCAGCACCAGACTAGCGGGAGGCCAGGACGAGCAGTACTTC; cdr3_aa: CASSTRLAGGQDEQYF
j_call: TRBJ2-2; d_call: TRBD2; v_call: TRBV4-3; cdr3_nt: TGCGCCAGCAGCCAAGCACCCTCCTTGGCTAGCGGAAACACCGGGGAGCTGTTTTTT; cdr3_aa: CASSQAPSLASGNTGELFF
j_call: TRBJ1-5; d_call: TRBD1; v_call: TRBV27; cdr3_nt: TGTGCCAGCAGTCCGCAGATCAATCCGGGACAGGGATATACGTGGCCCCAGCATTTT; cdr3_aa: CASSPQINPGQGYTWPQHF
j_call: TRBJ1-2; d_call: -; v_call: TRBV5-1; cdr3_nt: TGCGCCAGCAGCTTGGTAGGGAATGGCTACACCTTC; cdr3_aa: CASSLVGNGYTF
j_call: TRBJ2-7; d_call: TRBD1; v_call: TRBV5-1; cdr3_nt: TGCGCCAGCAGCGGGACAGGGCCCGAGCAGTACTTC; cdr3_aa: CASSGTGPEQYF
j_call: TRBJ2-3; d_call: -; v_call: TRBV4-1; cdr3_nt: TGCGCCAGCAGCCAGTACGACCGACAGATTCGCACAGATACGCAGTATTTT; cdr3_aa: CASSQYDRQIRTDTQYF
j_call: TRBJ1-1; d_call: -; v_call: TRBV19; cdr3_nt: TGTGCCAGTAAATCGCTAAGGAACACTGAAGCTTTCTTT; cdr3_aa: CASKSLRNTEAFF
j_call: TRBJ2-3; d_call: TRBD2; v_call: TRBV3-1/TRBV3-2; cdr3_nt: TGTGCCAGCAGCCAAATGGGACTAGCGGCTAGCACAGATACGCAGTATTTT; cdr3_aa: CASSQMGLAASTDTQYF